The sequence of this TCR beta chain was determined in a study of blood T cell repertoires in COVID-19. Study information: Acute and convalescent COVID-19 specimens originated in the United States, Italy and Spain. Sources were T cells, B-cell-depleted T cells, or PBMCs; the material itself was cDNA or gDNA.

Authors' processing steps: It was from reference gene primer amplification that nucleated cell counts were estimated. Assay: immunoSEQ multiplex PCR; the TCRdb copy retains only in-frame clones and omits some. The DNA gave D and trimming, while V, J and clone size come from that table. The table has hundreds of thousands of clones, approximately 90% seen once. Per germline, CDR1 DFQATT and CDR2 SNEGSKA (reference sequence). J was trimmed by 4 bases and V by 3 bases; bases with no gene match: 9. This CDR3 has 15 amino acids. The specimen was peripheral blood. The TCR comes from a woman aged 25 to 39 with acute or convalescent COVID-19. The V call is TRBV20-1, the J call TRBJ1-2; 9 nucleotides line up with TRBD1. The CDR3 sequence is CSASNSGQGSYGYTF. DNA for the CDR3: TGCAGTGCTAGTAACTCGGGACAGGGTTCCTATGGCTACACCTTC.